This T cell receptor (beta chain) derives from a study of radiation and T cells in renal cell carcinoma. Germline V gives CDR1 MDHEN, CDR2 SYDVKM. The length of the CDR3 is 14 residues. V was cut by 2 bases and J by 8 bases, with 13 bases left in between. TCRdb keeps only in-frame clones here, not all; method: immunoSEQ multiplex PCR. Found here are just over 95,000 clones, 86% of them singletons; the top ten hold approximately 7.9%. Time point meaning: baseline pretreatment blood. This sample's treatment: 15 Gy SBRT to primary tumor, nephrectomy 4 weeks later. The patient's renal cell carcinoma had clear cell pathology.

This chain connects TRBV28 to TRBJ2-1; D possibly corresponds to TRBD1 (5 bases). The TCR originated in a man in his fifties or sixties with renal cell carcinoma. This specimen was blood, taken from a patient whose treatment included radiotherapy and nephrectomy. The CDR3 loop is CASSLRPGFDEQFF. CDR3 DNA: TGTGCCAGCAGTTTAAGGCCAGGGTTCGATGAGCAGTTCTTC.